This T cell receptor beta chain was observed in a study of cytomegalovirus exposure and HLA in healthy donors. Study overall: Previous work identified 95 million to 140 million unique TCR beta sequences from about 179 million T cells. Points from the study as a whole: Later examination showed HLA-associated TCR beta chains had greater clonal expansion than equally common others. A reported reduction in N-insertions relative to the approximately 670-donor mean was seen in an Asian-associated ancestry cluster in a later analysis.

On this clone: Its antigen is as yet unknown.

V lost 5 bases, J lost 0 bases, and 8 bases lay in between. The CDR3 consists of 14 residues. The germline gives CDR1 MNHEY, CDR2 SMNVEV (reference sequence). The PCR had 60 Vbeta and 13 Jbeta primers. Assay: immunoSEQ multiplex PCR; the TCRdb copy retains only in-frame clones and omits some. The sample lists over 120,000 clones; 80% to 85% were seen once. The sequenced sample consisted of PBMCs. This sequence joins TRBV27 and TRBJ2-1, with D unclear. The clonotype comes from a woman younger than 45 in good health and CMV-seronegative. CDR3 nucleotide sequence: TGTGCCAGCAGTGCATACAGCTCCTACAATGAGCAGTTCTTC. Amino acid sequence: CASSAYSSYNEQFF.